The 3 T cell receptor beta chains in this list originate from one sample, sequenced in a study of T cell changes during pregnancy in multiple sclerosis. Profiling relied on immunoSEQ multiplex PCR, and the TCRdb table lists in-frame clones only, not all of them. The sample lists 50,000 to 65,000 clones; around 93% were seen once. The material sequenced was CD8+ T cells from peripheral blood mononuclear cells, taken in the second trimester of pregnancy. These receptors originate from a female donor with multiple sclerosis, enrolled in a pregnancy study.

This chain joins TRBV27 and TRBJ2-7; D perhaps matches TRBD2 (6 bases). Germline V gene sequence: CDR1 MNHEY, CDR2 SMNVEV (reference sequence). There are 15 residues in the CDR3. Trimming left V 6 bases short and J 8 bases short, with 23 bases between. The DNA for the CDR3 is TGTGCCAGCAGACAGGCGGGGACTTCCCACCCCCAGCAGTACTTC. It translates to CASRQAGTSHPQQYF.

The CDR3 protein is CASSTGQGAYEQYF. The DNA for the CDR3 is TGTGCCAGCAGCACCGGACAGGGGGCCTACGAGCAGTACTTC. This sequence joins TRBV9 and TRBJ2-7, with TRBD1 identical over 10 bases. V dropped 4 bases and J dropped 2; count of bases not matched to a gene: 3. Germline loops: CDR1 SGDLS, CDR2 YYNGEE. This CDR3 spans 14 amino acids.

The rearrangement joins TRBV7-9 to TRBJ2-3; D possibly corresponds to TRBD2 (6 bases). The CDR3 runs to 14 residues. Trimming removed 7 bases at V and 3 bases at J, with 14 bases between. Germline V CDR1 and CDR2: SEHNR, FQNEAQ (reference sequence). The CDR3 bases are TGTGCCAGCAATGGGGGGAGCTGGACAGATACGCAGTATTTT. Amino acid sequence: CASNGGSWTDTQYF.